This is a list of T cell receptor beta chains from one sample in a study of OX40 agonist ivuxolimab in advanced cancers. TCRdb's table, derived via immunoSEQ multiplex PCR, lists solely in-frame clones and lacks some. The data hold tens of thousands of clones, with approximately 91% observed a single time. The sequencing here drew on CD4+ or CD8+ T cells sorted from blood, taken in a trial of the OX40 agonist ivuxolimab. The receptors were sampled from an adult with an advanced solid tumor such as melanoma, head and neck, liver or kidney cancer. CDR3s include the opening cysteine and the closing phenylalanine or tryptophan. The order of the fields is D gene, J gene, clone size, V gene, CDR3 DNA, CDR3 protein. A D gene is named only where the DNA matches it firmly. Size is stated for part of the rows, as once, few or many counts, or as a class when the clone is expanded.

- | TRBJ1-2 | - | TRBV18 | TGTGCCAGCTCACCAGGGTTGGCTAACTATGGCTACACCTTC | CASSPGLANYGYTF
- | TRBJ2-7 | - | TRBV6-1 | TGTGCCAGCAACTCCGGCGGATCCTACGAGCAGTACTTC | CASNSGGSYEQYF
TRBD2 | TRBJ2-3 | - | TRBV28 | TGTGCCAGCAGTTCCAAGGGACTAGCGGGGGGACTCCGTAGCACAGATACGCAGTATTTT | CASSSKGLAGGLRSTDTQYF
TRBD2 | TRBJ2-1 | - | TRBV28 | TGTGCCAGCAGACCAGCTGGGACTAGCGGGGCCGGCAATGAGCAGTTCTTC | CASRPAGTSGAGNEQFF
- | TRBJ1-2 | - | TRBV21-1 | TGTGCCAGCAGCAAAGGGGGAACAGGGCTTGCTGGCTACACCTTC | CASSKGGTGLAGYTF
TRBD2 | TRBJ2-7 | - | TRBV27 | TGTGCCAGCAGTTTATCTAGCGGGGGGGTTCTGTCCTACGAGCAGTACTTC | CASSLSSGGVLSYEQYF
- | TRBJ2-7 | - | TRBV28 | TGTGCCAGCAGTTTTACCCCGGGACGGACCGACTACGAGCAGTACTTC | CASSFTPGRTDYEQYF
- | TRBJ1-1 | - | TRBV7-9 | TGTGCCAGCAGCCGACAGGAGATTATGAACACTGAAGCTTTCTTT | CASSRQEIMNTEAFF
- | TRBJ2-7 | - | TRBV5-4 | TGTGCCAGCAGCTTGGTAGAGGGCCCTCATGACGAGCAGTACTTC | CASSLVEGPHDEQYF
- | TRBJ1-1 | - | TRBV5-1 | TGCGCCAGCAGCTCTACGGTGAACACTGAAGCTTTCTTT | CASSSTVNTEAFF
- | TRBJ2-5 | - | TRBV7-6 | TGTGCCAGCAGCTTATTTTTATCCGGGCGAGAGACCCAGTACTTC | CASSLFLSGRETQYF
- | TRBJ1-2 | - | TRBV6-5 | TGTGCCAGCAGTTACTCGATCCTCGATGGCTACACCTTC | CASSYSILDGYTF
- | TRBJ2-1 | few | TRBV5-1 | TGCGCCAGCAGCTTGGGGGGGGCTCACAATGAGCAGTTCTTC | CASSLGGAHNEQFF
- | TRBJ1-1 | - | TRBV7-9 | TGTGCCAGCAGCCCCGGAGGGGACACTGAAGCTTTCTTT | CASSPGGDTEAFF
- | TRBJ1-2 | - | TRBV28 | TGTGCCAGCAGTGCCCTAAGAAGGGGCTATGGCTACACCTTC | CASSALRRGYGYTF
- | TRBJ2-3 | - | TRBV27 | TGTGCCAGCAGAACCGGGACTCTCGCTAGCACAGATACGCAGTATTTT | CASRTGTLASTDTQYF
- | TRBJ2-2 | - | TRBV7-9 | TGTGCCAGCAGCTTAGTTGGAGGAGGGCTATCGAACACCGGGGAGCTGTTTTTT | CASSLVGGGLSNTGELFF
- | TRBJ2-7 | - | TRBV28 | TGTGCCAGCAGATACCAGGGGACCTCCTACGAGCAGTACTTC | CASRYQGTSYEQYF
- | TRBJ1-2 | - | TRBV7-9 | TGTGCCAGCAGCTTAAACGGGTACTATGGCTACACCTTC | CASSLNGYYGYTF
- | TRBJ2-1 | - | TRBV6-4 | TGTGCCAGCGAAGTTGAGTTCTTC | CASEVEFF
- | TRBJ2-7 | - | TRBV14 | TGTGCCAGCAGCCAGAGTTTCCCCCACGAGCAGTACTTC | CASSQSFPHEQYF
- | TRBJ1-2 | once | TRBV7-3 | TGTGCCAGCAGCTCCCAGGACGGGTACTATGGCTACACCTTC | CASSSQDGYYGYTF
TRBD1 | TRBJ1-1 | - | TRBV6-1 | TGTGCCAGCGGACAGGACGATATGAACACTGAAGCTTTCTTT | CASGQDDMNTEAFF
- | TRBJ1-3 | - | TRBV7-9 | TGTGCCAGCAGCTTAGAGGAGGGAAACACCATATATTTT | CASSLEEGNTIYF
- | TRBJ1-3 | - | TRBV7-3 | TGTGCCAGCAGCCTACCGGGACACCACTCTGGAAACACCATATATTTT | CASSLPGHHSGNTIYF
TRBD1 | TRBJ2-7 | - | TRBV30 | TGTGCCTGGGAGGGACAGGGGTCCTCCTACGAGCAGTACTTC | CAWEGQGSSYEQYF
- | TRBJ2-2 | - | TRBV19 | TGTGCCAGTAGTATAGTTTCACCCGGGGAGCTGTTTTTT | CASSIVSPGELFF
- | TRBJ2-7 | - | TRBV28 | TGTGCCAGCAGTCGCCCCCTCAGGGGGGCGAGTTACGAGCAGTACTTC | CASSRPLRGASYEQYF
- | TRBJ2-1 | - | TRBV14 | TGTGCCAGCAGCTTTCACCAGGGGAATGAGCAGTTCTTC | CASSFHQGNEQFF
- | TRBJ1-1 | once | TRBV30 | TGTGCCTGGAAACAGGCTACCGACACTGAAGCTTTCTTT | CAWKQATDTEAFF
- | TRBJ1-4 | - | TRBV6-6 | TGTGCCAGCAGTTCTGGACCCGGGCATGAAAAACTGTTTTTT | CASSSGPGHEKLFF
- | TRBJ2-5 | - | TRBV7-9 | TGTGCCAGCAGCTTAGCGTCTACGGGGGCCCCCCAAGAGACCCAGTACTTC | CASSLASTGAPQETQYF
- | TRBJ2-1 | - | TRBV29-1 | TGCAGCGTTGAAACGGGATGGGGTGAGCAGTTCTTC | CSVETGWGEQFF
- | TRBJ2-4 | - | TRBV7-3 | TGTGCCAGCAGCTTAATCGGAGGGGGGAATGACATTCAGTACTTC | CASSLIGGGNDIQYF
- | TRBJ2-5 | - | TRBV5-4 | TGTGCCAGCAGCCCCTCCCGGGACTCAGGGACCCAGTACTTC | CASSPSRDSGTQYF
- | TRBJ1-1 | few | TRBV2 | TGTGCCAGCACGACCCTTTTCTTT | CASTTLFF
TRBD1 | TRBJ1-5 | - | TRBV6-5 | TGTGCCAGCAGTTTAACAGGGGGGAATCAGCCCCAGCATTTT | CASSLTGGNQPQHF
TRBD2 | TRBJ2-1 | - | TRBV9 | TGTGCCAGCAGCGTCGACCCCGGGACTAGCGTCTACAATGAGCAGTTCTTC | CASSVDPGTSVYNEQFF
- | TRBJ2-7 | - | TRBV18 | TGTGCCAGCTCACCCAGGGTGGGCGAGCAGTACTTC | CASSPRVGEQYF
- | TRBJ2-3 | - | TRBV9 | TGTGCCAGCAGCGTAAGCACAGATACGCAGTATTTT | CASSVSTDTQYF
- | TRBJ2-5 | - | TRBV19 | TGTGCCAGTAGTAACGGTGTGGAGACCCAGTACTTC | CASSNGVETQYF
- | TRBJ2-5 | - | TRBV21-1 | TGTGCCAGCCGCGAATGCGGGGGACAAGAGACCCAGTACTTC | CASRECGGQETQYF
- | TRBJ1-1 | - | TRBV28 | TGTGCCAGCAGTTTAGAGGGCAGGAACACTGAAGCTTTCTTT | CASSLEGRNTEAFF
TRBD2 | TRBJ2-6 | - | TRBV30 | TGTGCCTGGAGTGTAGGGCTAGCGGGTGCCTCTGGGGCCAACGTCCTGACTTTC | CAWSVGLAGASGANVLTF
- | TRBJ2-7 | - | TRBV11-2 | TGTGCCAGCAGCTTAAAGGCCGAATCCTCCTACGAGCAGTACTTC | CASSLKAESSYEQYF
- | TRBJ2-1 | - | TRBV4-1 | TGCGCCAGCAGCCCCGCCTATGAGCAGTTCTTC | CASSPAYEQFF